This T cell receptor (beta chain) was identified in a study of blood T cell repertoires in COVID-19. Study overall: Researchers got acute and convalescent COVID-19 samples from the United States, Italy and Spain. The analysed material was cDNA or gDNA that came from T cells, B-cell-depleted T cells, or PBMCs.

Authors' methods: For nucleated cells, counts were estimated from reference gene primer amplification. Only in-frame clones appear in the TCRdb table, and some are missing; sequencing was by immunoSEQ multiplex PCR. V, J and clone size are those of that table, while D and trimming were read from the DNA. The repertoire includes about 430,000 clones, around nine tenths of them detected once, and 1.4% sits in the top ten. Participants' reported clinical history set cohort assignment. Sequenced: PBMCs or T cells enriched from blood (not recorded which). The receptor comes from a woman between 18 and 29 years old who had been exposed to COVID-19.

CDR3 protein: CASSTKAGGPVSGELFF. In nucleotides, the CDR3 is TGTGCCAGTAGTACTAAAGCGGGGGGGCCTGTCTCCGGGGAGCTGTTTTTT. The gene calls are TRBV19 and TRBJ2-2, with 10 bases lining up with TRBD2. Germline trimming cut 4 bases from V and 6 bases from J; bases unmatched to any gene: 11. The CDR3 sequence is 17 residues long. The germline CDR1 and CDR2 sequences are LNHDA and SQIVND (reference sequence).